This TCR beta chain was documented in a study of cytomegalovirus exposure and HLA in healthy donors. Primers included in the PCR were 60 Vbeta and 13 Jbeta primers. Profiling relied on immunoSEQ multiplex PCR, and the TCRdb table lists in-frame clones only, not all of them. Of more than 85,000 clones in the sample, approximately 82% were seen once. The V and J ends lost 3 bases and 1 base respectively, with 11 bases between them. Germline V gives CDR1 SGHTA, CDR2 FQGTGA. The CDR3 totals 15 residues. The J gene is TRBJ2-3, the V gene TRBV7-3; D gene ambiguous. Sample: PBMCs. This clonotype was sampled from a man aged 35 to 55 in good health and CMV-seropositive. CDR3 residues: CASSLAGWGTDTQYF. The CDR3 bases are TGTGCCAGCAGCTTGGCAGGTTGGGGCACAGATACGCAGTATTTT.